The 8 T cell receptor beta chains below all came from one sample that was sequenced in a study of T cells in Graves' hyperthyroidism and ophthalmopathy. The source material, RNA transcripts, was used to amplify TCR beta CDR3 regions. HTBI primers were employed in a first-round RT-PCR of the TCR CDR3. Using its own MiXCR run on the multiplex PCR reads, TCRdb lists one record per CDR3 protein. The sample contains approximately 510,000 distinct CDR3 sequences, around 20% of which appear only once. The sequencing sample was made of blood. The receptor set was obtained from a man younger than 35 with Graves' hyperthyroidism.

The rearrangement links TRBV30 to TRBJ1-5; tentatively, D is TRBD1 (6 bases). Deletions cut 2 bases from V and 7 bases from J, with 15 bases between. CDR1 GTSNPN and CDR2 SVGIG come from the germline V gene (reference sequence). This CDR3 comprises 14 residues. The CDR3, as DNA: TGTGCCTGGAGTACATCACAGGGTGAACAGCCCCAGCATTTT. It encodes CAWSTSQGEQPQHF. The full variable domain, completed using reference TRBV30 and TRBJ1-5, is SQTIHQWPATLVQPVGSPLSLECTVEGTSNPNLYWYRQAAGRGLQLLFYSVGIGQISSEVPQNLSASRPQDRQFILSSKKLLLSDSGFYLCAWSTSQGEQPQHFGDGTRLSIL.

This clonotype has at least ten counts. The chain has TRBV12-5 and TRBJ1-1; possibly TRBD1 for D (6 bases). CDR3 length equals 17 residues. Trimming took 2 bases from V and 0 from J, leaving 16 bases between them. Per the germline V gene, CDR1 is LGHNT and CDR2 is FRNRAP. CDR3 nucleotide sequence: TGTGCTAGTGGTTTGCCCCAAGGGGGGGTTGTGAACACTGAAGCTTTCTTT. This translates into CASGLPQGGVVNTEAFF.

This chain uses TRBV28 with TRBJ2-7; D is undetermined. The germline V and J ends were trimmed by 0 bases and 2 bases, with 8 bases remaining between them. Germline V gene lookup returns CDR1 MDHEN and CDR2 SYDVKM. The CDR3 totals 14 residues. CDR3 in DNA: TGTGCCAGCAGTTTATGGGCAGCCCCCTACGAGCAGTACTTC. It is translated as CASSLWAAPYEQYF.

The rearrangement links TRBV28 to TRBJ2-7; a possible D gene is TRBD1 (6 bases). This CDR3 has 16 residues. Germline V lookup: CDR1 MDHEN, CDR2 SYDVKM. Trimming removed 6 bases from V and 2 bases from J, with 20 bases in between. CDR3 in DNA: TGTGCCAGCAGACCCTATCGCAACAGGGTGCCCTACGAGCAGTACTTC. Translating gives CASRPYRNRVPYEQYF.

J is TRBJ2-7 and V is TRBV16, with D possibly matching TRBD2 (6 bases). This CDR3 is 17 amino acids long. Germline loops: CDR1 KGHSY, CDR2 FQNENV. The V end lost 2 bases, the J end lost 0 bases, and 17 bases lay between the germline ends. CDR3 sequence: CASSQAGRTARSYEQYF. The CDR3 DNA sequence: TGTGCCAGCAGCCAAGCGGGGAGGACTGCGCGCTCCTACGAGCAGTACTTC.

The chain has TRBV2 and TRBJ1-5; D not resolved. V was clipped by 7 bases and J by 0 bases, with 7 bases between them. Germline values: CDR1 SNHLY, CDR2 FYNNEI. The CDR3 extends over 13 amino acids. This CDR3 reads CASTADSNQPQHF. CDR3 DNA sequence: TGTGCCAGCACGGCAGATAGCAATCAGCCCCAGCATTTT.

V gene TRBV5-1 combines with J gene TRBJ2-7; D is undetermined. Looked up from germline, CDR1 is SGHRS and CDR2 is YFSETQ. The germline V and J ends were trimmed by 2 bases and 6 bases, with 9 bases remaining between them. This CDR3 is built from 12 residues. Here the CDR3 DNA reads TGCGCCAGCAGCTTTCCACCGGTCGAGCAGTACTTC. Translating gives CASSFPPVEQYF.

Notes on this clonotype: The junction and the germline gene differ at one end; a read error may be behind it. The genes are TRBV11-3 and TRBJ2-2; 8 nucleotides line up with TRBD1. Per germline, CDR1 SGHNT and CDR2 YENEEA. The CDR3 totals 15 residues. CDR3 protein: CTSSPRTGNTGELCF. The CDR3 nucleotides are TGTACCAGCAGCCCCCGGACAGGGAACACCGGGGAGCTGTGTTTT.